This T cell receptor (beta chain) emerged from a study of T cell responses to AZD1222 COVID-19 vaccine. Study-level findings and limits: The study reported that nearly half of spike-specific TCRs target unmutated variant regions.

Measured with immunoSEQ multiplex PCR; TCRdb has only the in-frame clones, and not every one. This sample has 70,000 to 95,000 clones; over 80% occur once, and the top ten carry more than 9%. CDR1 SGHTA and CDR2 FQGTGA come from the germline V gene. V dropped 5 bases and J dropped 1; count of bases not matched to a gene: 11. The CDR3 totals 17 residues. About this clone itself: What it recognizes is unknown.

The material was peripheral blood, obtained 28 days after the second AZD1222 dose. This TCR was sampled from an adult who received the AZD1222 COVID-19 vaccine. The chain links TRBV7-3 to TRBJ1-1; TRBD1 matches 9 bases. The CDR3 spells CASSRFPLGQGNTEAFF. DNA of the CDR3: TGTGCCAGCAGCCGCTTTCCATTGGGACAGGGGAACACTGAAGCTTTCTTT.